These 24 T cell receptor beta chains originate from one sample sequenced in a study of control samples from healthy donors and cancer patients. Profiling relied on immunoSEQ multiplex PCR, and the TCRdb table lists in-frame clones only, not all of them. The profile shows about 160,000 clones, 95% to 96% of them singletons. The sample consisted of blood. These receptors came from a woman in her 30s in good health.

V is TRBV7-9 and J is TRBJ2-2; TRBD1 or TRBD2 may be the D gene (5 bases each). The germline V gene has CDR1 SEHNR and CDR2 FQNEAQ (reference sequence). This CDR3 spans 15 amino acids. The V end lost 1 base, the J end lost 5 bases, and 11 bases lay between the germline ends. CDR3 bases: TGTGCCAGCAGCTTAGACGGGGCGAGGACCGGGGAGCTGTTTTTT. Translation gives CASSLDGARTGELFF.

The rearrangement uses TRBV9 and TRBJ2-7; perhaps D is TRBD1 or TRBD2 (6 bases each). In germline, CDR1 is SGDLS, CDR2 YYNGEE. Deletions cut 2 bases from V and 3 bases from J, with 15 bases between. The CDR3 has 15 residues. The chain's CDR3 is CASSVAAGQLYEQYF. CDR3 in DNA: TGTGCCAGCAGCGTTGCCGCGGGACAACTCTACGAGCAGTACTTC.

V and J are TRBV6-5 and TRBJ1-1, with TRBD1 matching 7 bases. Trimming removed 6 bases from V and 5 bases from J; junction bases left unmatched: 9. Germline loops: CDR1 MNHEY, CDR2 SVGAGI. The CDR3 is 14 residues long. The CDR3 bases are TGTGCCAGCAGGCTTACGGACAGGCGGACTGAAGCTTTCTTT. The encoded protein is CASRLTDRRTEAFF.

The chain links TRBV11-2 to TRBJ2-7; 8 positions match TRBD1. In germline, CDR1 is SGHAT, CDR2 FQNNGV. The CDR3 has 14 amino acids. Unmatched junction bases numbered 3, after V lost 3 bases and J lost 2 bases. Here the CDR3 reads CASSFGQGTYEQYF. The CDR3 nucleotides are TGTGCCAGCAGCTTCGGACAGGGTACCTACGAGCAGTACTTC.

V and J are TRBV3-1 (or the pseudogene TRBV3-2) and TRBJ2-5, with D perhaps TRBD1 (6 bases). Germline V gene sequence: CDR1 LGHDT, CDR2 YNNKEL (reference sequence). This CDR3 has 17 amino acids. Trimming left V 2 bases short and J 5 bases short, with 21 bases between. Here the CDR3 DNA reads TGTGCCAGCAGCCAATTTGGTGAAGGGGGTGCAGGGGAGACCCAGTACTTC. Translating gives CASSQFGEGGAGETQYF.

This rearrangement joins TRBV4-1 to TRBJ2-3; tentative D call: TRBD1 (6 bases). CDR1 MGHRA and CDR2 YSYEKL come from the germline V gene. Trimming cost V 4 bases and J 2 bases, with 31 bases left between them. The CDR3 totals 21 residues. CDR3 residues: CASSPQRTGGQSFSITDTQYF. The CDR3 nucleotides are TGCGCCAGCAGCCCTCAAAGAACCGGAGGACAGTCCTTTTCGATCACAGATACGCAGTATTTT.

V and J are TRBV30 and TRBJ2-7, with D possibly matching TRBD2 (7 bases). V shed 1 base and J shed 6 bases, with 13 bases lying between them. There are 13 residues in the CDR3. The germline V gene encodes CDR1 GTSNPN and CDR2 SVGIG (reference sequence). CDR3 coding DNA: TGTGCCTGGAGTGACGGGGGGCCCATCGAGCAGTACTTC. It is translated as CAWSDGGPIEQYF.

CDR3: CASRGGRGGGETQYF. DNA of the CDR3: TGCGCCAGCCGGGGGGGGCGCGGAGGGGGAGAGACCCAGTACTTC. This chain joins TRBV10-2 and TRBJ2-5, with TRBD2 matching 8 bases. The trim removed 8 bases at V and 4 bases at J, leaving 12 bases unmatched. This CDR3 region has 15 residues. Germline V CDR1 and CDR2: WSHSY, SAAADI.

The chain recombines TRBV6-5 with TRBJ1-1; possibly TRBD1 for D (6 bases). Trimming left V 5 bases short and J 11 bases short, with 18 bases between. The germline V gene encodes CDR1 MNHEY and CDR2 SVGAGI. The CDR3 spans 13 residues. In DNA form, the CDR3 reads TGTGCCAGCAGTCACCTAGAGGGGGGAGAGGCTTTCTTT. The encoded protein is CASSHLEGGEAFF.

The V and J genes are TRBV28 and TRBJ2-7, with D maybe TRBD2 (5 bases). Germline V lookup: CDR1 MDHEN, CDR2 SYDVKM. The CDR3 runs to 13 residues. V lost 7 bases, J lost 1 base, and 11 bases lay in between. Written as DNA, the CDR3 is TGTGCCAGCACCCAGCGGTTTTCCTACGAGCAGTACTTC. Protein product: CASTQRFSYEQYF.

This sequence joins TRBV5-1 and TRBJ2-1; perhaps D is TRBD1 or TRBD2 (5 bases each). Trimming pared 2 bases from V and 6 bases from J, leaving 12 bases between. The CDR3 contains 14 residues. The germline CDR1 and CDR2 sequences are SGHRS and YFSETQ. The CDR3 region is CASSFGAISNEQFF. The CDR3 DNA sequence: TGCGCCAGCAGCTTCGGGGCCATCAGCAATGAGCAGTTCTTC.

As concerns this clone: At one end, the junction sequence differs from germline, possibly due to a read error. This chain connects TRBV2 to TRBJ1-1, with 10 bases identical to TRBD1. The CDR3 covers 15 residues. CDR1 SNHLY and CDR2 FYNNEI come from the germline V gene. CDR3 in DNA: TGTACCAGCAGGGACAGGGGATTCTTGAACACTGAAGCTTTCTTT. Translation: CTSRDRGFLNTEAFF.

This chain joins TRBV18 and TRBJ2-3; 8 bases align to TRBD1. V lost 4 bases to trimming and J lost 3 bases; unmatched junction nucleotides: 3. CDR1 and CDR2 (germline): KGHSH, LQKENI. The CDR3 is 14 residues long. CDR3 nucleotides: TGTGCCAGCTCACGGACAGGGACGACAGATACGCAGTATTTT. Translating gives CASSRTGTTDTQYF. The variable domain in full, completed from reference TRBV18 and TRBJ2-3, reads NAGVMQNPRHLVRRRGQEARLRCSPMKGHSHVYWYRQLPEEGLKFMVYLQKENIIDESGMPKERFSAEFPKEGPSILRIQQVVRGDSAAYFCASSRTGTTDTQYFGPGTRLTVL.

The V gene is TRBV5-6, the J gene TRBJ2-7; 10 bases fit TRBD2. The CDR3 runs 14 residues. The germline gives CDR1 SGHDT, CDR2 YYEEEE. The V and J ends lost 4 bases and 7 bases, in that order; junction bases with no gene match: 8. CDR3 protein: CASSQAGGPREQYF. For the CDR3, the DNA is TGTGCCAGCAGCCAAGCGGGAGGGCCGAGGGAGCAGTACTTC.

This sequence joins TRBV30 and TRBJ1-2; 8 positions agree with TRBD1. Unmatched junction bases numbered 1, after V lost 5 bases and J lost 8 bases. The CDR3 totals 10 residues. CDR1 and CDR2 (germline): GTSNPN, SVGIG (reference sequence). In DNA form, the CDR3 reads TGTGCCTGGCAGGGGGCCGGCTACACCTTC. This sequence encodes CAWQGAGYTF. Together with reference TRBV30 and TRBJ1-2, the CDR3 gives the full variable domain: SQTIHQWPATLVQPVGSPLSLECTVEGTSNPNLYWYRQAAGRGLQLLFYSVGIGQISSEVPQNLSASRPQDRQFILSSKKLLLSDSGFYLCAWQGAGYTFGSGTRLTVV.

The CDR3: CSASWATGTDTQYF. CDR3 coding DNA: TGCAGTGCTAGTTGGGCTACCGGCACAGATACGCAGTATTTT. The chain employs TRBV20-1 and TRBJ2-3; unclear D gene. Germline CDR1 DFQATT, CDR2 SNEGSKA (reference sequence). The CDR3 runs 14 residues. Trimming shortened V by 3 bases and J by 1 base, and 11 bases separated the two germline ends.

V usage is TRBV10-2 and J usage is TRBJ2-1; D is perhaps TRBD2 (6 bases). There are 15 residues in the CDR3. V lost 5 bases, J lost 4 bases, and 15 bases lay in between. Germline lookup yields CDR1 WSHSY and CDR2 SAAADI. The CDR3 here is CASSPTRGLYNEQFF. CDR3 DNA sequence: TGCGCCAGCAGTCCGACTAGGGGCCTATACAATGAGCAGTTCTTC.

The rearrangement uses TRBV6-5 and TRBJ1-5; D may be TRBD1 (5 bases). The CDR3 contains 13 residues. Germline V lookup: CDR1 MNHEY, CDR2 SVGAGI. Trimming removed 6 bases at V and 6 bases at J, with 12 bases between. CDR3: CASRQGAGQPQHF. DNA for the CDR3: TGTGCCAGCAGGCAGGGCGCGGGTCAGCCCCAGCATTTT.

The chain couples TRBV5-5 to TRBJ1-1; D is undetermined. The CDR3 totals 20 residues. V lost 0 bases, J lost 0 bases, and 24 bases lay in between. Germline values: CDR1 SGHKS, CDR2 YYEKEE (reference sequence). The CDR3 is CASSLAPGGLIINMNTEAFF. As DNA, the CDR3 is TGTGCCAGCAGCTTGGCCCCGGGCGGCCTAATAATCAATATGAACACTGAAGCTTTCTTT.

This clone was detected a few times. The genes are TRBV12-3 or TRBV12-4 and TRBJ1-2; D uncertain. The CDR3 sequence is 13 residues long. The V end lost 5 bases, the J end lost 4 bases, and 11 bases lay between the germline ends. The CDR3 protein is CASSPSRFYGYTF. The CDR3 nucleotides are TGTGCCAGCAGTCCCTCAAGGTTCTATGGCTACACCTTC.

This rearrangement joins TRBV27 to TRBJ2-1; TRBD1 matches at 9 bases. Germline CDR1 MNHEY, CDR2 SMNVEV (reference sequence). With 3 bases clipped from V and 6 bases from J, the junction kept 6 bases outside the gene matches. The CDR3 sequence is 15 residues long. The CDR3 DNA sequence: TGTGCCAGCAGTTTGGGACAGGGACCCCTCAATGAGCAGTTCTTC. It translates to CASSLGQGPLNEQFF.

V and J are TRBV6-5 and TRBJ1-1, with a possible D match to TRBD1 (6 bases). Trimming removed 5 bases from V and 1 base from J, with 14 bases in between. This CDR3 spans 15 amino acids. Germline-derived CDR1 and CDR2 are MNHEY and SVGAGI. The CDR3 loop reads CASSILGHTNTEAFF. CDR3 nucleotides: TGTGCCAGCAGTATACTGGGACATACGAACACTGAAGCTTTCTTT.

CDR3 nucleotides: TGTGCCAGCAGTGAACAGACAGGGGCGAACACTGAAGCTTTCTTT. It codes for CASSEQTGANTEAFF. This sequence joins TRBV25-1 and TRBJ1-1; 8 bases are a match to TRBD1. Losses at the gene ends were 2 bases for V and 1 base for J; bases not matched to a gene: 3. The CDR3 contains 15 residues. The germline gives CDR1 MGHDK, CDR2 SYGVNS.

V usage is TRBV28 and J usage is TRBJ2-7; 7 positions agree with TRBD1. V shed 8 bases and J 13 bases; nucleotides not matched to a gene: 14. The CDR3 has 12 residues. Germline CDR1 is MDHEN and CDR2 is SYDVKM. The chain's CDR3 is CASRKSGTEPYF. The CDR3 DNA is TGTGCCAGCCGCAAATCCGGGACAGAGCCATACTTC.